These 21 T cell receptor beta chains were all obtained from the same sample, sequenced in a study of beta chain features in type 1 diabetes. The entirety of the isolated RNA underwent reverse transcription, so expressed TCRB transcripts were sequenced. Only in-frame clones appear in the TCRdb table, and some are missing; sequencing was by immunoSEQ multiplex PCR. This table holds roughly 140,000 clones, over 8.5% found once. Sequenced input: central memory CD4+ T cells from blood. These receptors all stem from a man between 18 and 35 years old in good health.

This clone was observed at least ten times. A junction boundary mismatches the germline segment, possibly from a read error. The V gene is TRBV7-7, the J gene TRBJ2-5, with D perhaps matching TRBD1 or TRBD2 (5 bases each). The CDR3 is made up of 14 amino acids. Germline-derived CDR1 and CDR2 are SSHAT and FNYEAQ (reference sequence). The CDR3 DNA reads TGTGCTAGCAGCGGACCCGGGACCCCTGTTCGCCAGTACTTC. It yields the protein CASSGPGTPVRQYF.

This clone has just a few counts. The chain couples TRBV4-2 to TRBJ1-6; 9 nucleotides line up with TRBD1. The germline gives CDR1 LGHNA, CDR2 YNFKEQ. This CDR3 has 15 residues. Unmatched junction bases numbered 6, after V lost 2 bases and J lost 10 bases. Here the CDR3 DNA reads TGTGCCAGCAGCCAACCGGACAGGGGAATCTCACCCCTCCACTTT. It translates to CASSQPDRGISPLHF.

The sample holds a few counts of this clone. The V and J genes are TRBV7-9 and TRBJ2-7; 7 nucleotides agree with TRBD1. Losses at the gene ends were 5 bases for V and 1 base for J; bases not matched to a gene: 8. Germline CDR1 SEHNR, CDR2 FQNEAQ (reference sequence). This CDR3 contains 15 residues. In DNA, the CDR3 is TGTGCCAGCAGCCAGGGGGAGCAGCCTTCCTACGAGCAGTACTTC. This gives the protein CASSQGEQPSYEQYF.

This chain links TRBV5-1 with TRBJ2-5; TRBD1 might be the D (5 bases). From germline, CDR1 is SGHRS and CDR2 YFSETQ. V lost 9 bases to trimming and J lost 5 bases, with 17 bases between them. The CDR3 is made up of 13 amino acids. CDR3 amino acids: CATSQGYVETQYF. The CDR3, as DNA: TGCGCCACATCCCAGGGTTACGTTGAGACCCAGTACTTC.

This sequence joins TRBV23-1 and TRBJ2-5; the D call may be TRBD1 or TRBD2 (5 bases each). TRBV23-1 is reported as an ORF; its role is uncertain. This CDR3 has 14 residues. V was pared by 6 bases and J by 3 bases, with 14 bases between. CDR3 protein: CASRPRDQEETQYF. The CDR3 region has the DNA TGCGCCAGCAGACCCAGGGACCAAGAAGAGACCCAGTACTTC.

This chain uses TRBV30 with TRBJ1-2; 7 nucleotides match TRBD1. The V and J ends lost 3 bases and 8 bases, in that order; junction bases with no gene match: 9. The CDR3 covers 13 residues. Germline V CDR1 and CDR2: GTSNPN, SVGIG (reference sequence). CDR3: CAWRVRAGGGYTF. The CDR3 DNA follows: TGTGCCTGGAGGGTACGGGCAGGGGGAGGCTACACCTTC.

The sample holds a few counts of this clone. The chain carries TRBV10-3 and TRBJ2-7, with TRBD1 matching 7 bases. From germline, CDR1 is ENHRY and CDR2 SYGVKD. There are 12 residues in the CDR3. Trimming removed 9 bases from V and 2 bases from J; junction bases left unmatched: 4. The CDR3: CAIGQEAYEQYF. The CDR3 DNA reads as TGTGCCATTGGACAGGAGGCCTACGAGCAGTACTTC.

In this sample, this clone turned up a few times. The chain joins TRBV7-9 to TRBJ1-6; D possibly corresponds to TRBD1 (6 bases). The germline V gene has CDR1 SEHNR and CDR2 FQNEAQ (reference sequence). V was clipped by 6 bases and J by 7 bases, with 16 bases between them. This CDR3 is 15 amino acids long. For the CDR3, the DNA is TGTGCCAGCAGGAGTAGACAGGTCCTAAATTCACCCCTCCACTTT. Its protein product is CASRSRQVLNSPLHF.

The V and J genes are TRBV18 and TRBJ2-3; 9 positions agree with TRBD2. V lost 2 bases, J lost 2 bases, and 5 bases stayed unmatched. The CDR3 length is 16 residues. Germline CDR1 KGHSH, CDR2 LQKENI. Here the CDR3 DNA reads TGTGCCAGCTCACCAATTGTAGCGGGGGCCACAGATACGCAGTATTTT. It is translated as CASSPIVAGATDTQYF.

This clone was seen ten or more times. The J gene is TRBJ1-1, the V gene TRBV18; TRBD1 aligns across 9 bases. Germline CDR1 reads KGHSH; CDR2 reads LQKENI. CDR3 size: 13 residues. The ends lost 1 base at V and 10 bases at J; junction bases unmatched: 4. The CDR3 is CASSPQGQGGAFF. The DNA for the CDR3 is TGTGCCAGCTCACCACAGGGACAGGGTGGAGCTTTCTTT.

There are a few counts of this clone. The chain couples TRBV10-3 to TRBJ2-5; 8 nucleotides match TRBD1. CDR1 and CDR2 from the germline V gene are ENHRY and SYGVKD. The CDR3 consists of 14 residues. The trim removed 11 bases at V and 2 bases at J, leaving 10 bases unmatched. Written as DNA, the CDR3 is TGTGCCGTCTCCGACAGGGGCCTTCAAGAGACCCAGTACTTC. It is translated as CAVSDRGLQETQYF.

This clone was observed at least ten times. The CDR3 bases are TGTGCCAGCAGACGGGCCCTTAGGGAGCAGTACTTC. Its translation: CASRRALREQYF. J is TRBJ2-7 and V is TRBV28; D is ambiguous. The CDR3 has 12 residues. CDR1 MDHEN and CDR2 SYDVKM come from the germline V gene. With 6 bases removed from V and 7 bases from J, the gap between germline ends came to 13 bases.

The chain couples TRBV15 to TRBJ2-5, with TRBD1 matching 8 bases. Germline lookup yields CDR1 LNHNV and CDR2 YYDKDF (reference sequence). This CDR3 spans 14 amino acids. Trimming removed 1 base from V and 3 bases from J; junction bases left unmatched: 1. CDR3 nucleotide sequence: TGTGCCACCAGCAGAGGGGGACAGGAAGAGACCCAGTACTTC. Its protein is CATSRGGQEETQYF.

This clone has a count of ten or more. The rearrangement joins TRBV6-6 to TRBJ2-3, with 11 bases lining up with TRBD2. There are 14 residues in the CDR3. Germline CDR1 and CDR2: MNHNY and SVGAGI (reference sequence). The junction had 2 bases not matched to a gene; V was cut back by 7 bases and J by 2 bases. The chain's CDR3 is CASKLAGATDTQYF. CDR3 DNA: TGTGCCAGCAAACTAGCGGGAGCCACAGATACGCAGTATTTT.

The chain uses TRBV4-3 and TRBJ1-2; D is unresolved. The CDR3 extends over 15 amino acids. Germline V CDR1 and CDR2: LGHNA, YSLEER. V was clipped by 1 base and J by 4 bases, with 13 bases between them. CDR3 bases: TGCGCCAGCAGCCAAGGCGGGGTGATTAGCTATGGCTACACCTTC. Amino acids: CASSQGGVISYGYTF.

This clone has more than one count but fewer than ten. The V and J genes are TRBV12-5 and TRBJ1-1; D may be TRBD1 (5 bases). The ends were cut back, 3 bases at V and 1 base at J, with 9 bases in the middle. This CDR3 contains 14 residues. Germline V gene sequence: CDR1 LGHNT, CDR2 FRNRAP. CDR3 protein: CASGFWGGNTEAFF. CDR3 nucleotide sequence: TGTGCTAGTGGTTTTTGGGGGGGGAACACTGAAGCTTTCTTT. The whole variable domain, remainder taken from reference TRBV12-5 and TRBJ1-1, is DARVTQTPRHKVTEMGQEVTMRCQPILGHNTVFWYRQTMMQGLELLAYFRNRAPLDDSGMPKDRFSAEMPDATLATLKIQPSEPRDSAVYFCASGFWGGNTEAFFGQGTRLTVV.

The J gene is TRBJ1-2, the V gene TRBV25-1; 7 bases match TRBD1. The CDR3 is made up of 15 amino acids. Germline loops: CDR1 MGHDK, CDR2 SYGVNS. DNA for the CDR3: TGTGCGACACAGAAGAACACGGGACAGAACTATGGCTACACCTTC. It yields the protein CATQKNTGQNYGYTF.

The chain is built from TRBV7-9 and TRBJ2-1; TRBD2 matches at 8 bases. The CDR3 extends over 15 amino acids. CDR1 SEHNR and CDR2 FQNEAQ come from the germline V gene (reference sequence). V dropped 5 bases and J dropped 4; count of bases not matched to a gene: 7. CDR3 residues: CASSAGTRSYNEQFF. Here the CDR3 DNA reads TGTGCCAGCAGCGCCGGGACTAGATCATACAATGAGCAGTTCTTC.

This clone was detected a few times. The rearrangement uses TRBV9 and TRBJ2-7; D is tentatively TRBD1 or TRBD2 (6 bases each). Trimming took off 4 bases at V and 4 bases at J, with 18 bases between the two ends. The germline V gene encodes CDR1 SGDLS and CDR2 YYNGEE. This CDR3 is 15 amino acids long. As DNA, the CDR3 is TGTGCCAGCAGCCGAGGGGGGACACGATCTTACGAGCAGTACTTC. This gives the protein CASSRGGTRSYEQYF.

This clone was recorded a few times. The chain has TRBV5-6 and TRBJ1-5; 9 bases fit TRBD1. Unmatched junction bases numbered 10, after V lost 4 bases and J lost 5 bases. This CDR3 comprises 16 residues. Per the germline V gene, CDR1 is SGHDT and CDR2 is YYEEEE. CDR3 residues: CASSLKQGANDQPQHF. CDR3 nucleotides: TGTGCCAGCAGCCTTAAACAGGGGGCGAACGATCAGCCCCAGCATTTT.

This clone was observed a handful of times. The chain joins TRBV18 to TRBJ1-2, with D perhaps TRBD1 (6 bases). CDR3 length equals 14 residues. The ends were cut back, 3 bases at V and 1 base at J, with 9 bases in the middle. CDR1 KGHSH and CDR2 LQKENI come from the germline V gene. CDR3 amino acids: CASSPGHRNYGYTF. For the CDR3, the DNA is TGTGCCAGCTCACCGGGACACCGTAACTATGGCTACACCTTC.